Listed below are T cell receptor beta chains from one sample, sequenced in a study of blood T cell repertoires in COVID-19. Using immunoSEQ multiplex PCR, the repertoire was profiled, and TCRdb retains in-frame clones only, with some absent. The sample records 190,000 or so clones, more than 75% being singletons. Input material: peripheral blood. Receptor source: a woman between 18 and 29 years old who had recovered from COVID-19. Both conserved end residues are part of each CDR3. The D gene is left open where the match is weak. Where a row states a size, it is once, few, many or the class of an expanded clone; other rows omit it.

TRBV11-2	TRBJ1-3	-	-	TGTGCCAGCAGCTCCTACTCTGGAAACACCATATATTTT	CASSSYSGNTIYF
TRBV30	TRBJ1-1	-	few	TGTGCCTGGAGCCCGGGGGACACTGAAGCTTTCTTT	CAWSPGDTEAFF
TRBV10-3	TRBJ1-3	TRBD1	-	TGTGCCATCAGACCGGGACAGAACAGAAACACCATATATTTT	CAIRPGQNRNTIYF
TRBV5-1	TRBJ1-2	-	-	TGCGCCAGCAGCTTGTCCGGAGCTAACTATGGCTACACCTTC	CASSLSGANYGYTF
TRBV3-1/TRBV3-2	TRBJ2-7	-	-	TGTGCCAGCAGCCACAGGGAATACGAGCAGTACTTC	CASSHREYEQYF
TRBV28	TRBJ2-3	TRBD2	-	TGTGCCTGGGCGGGAGCCCGCGGAGATACGCAGTATTTT	CAWAGARGDTQYF
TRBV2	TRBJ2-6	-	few	TGTGCCAGCTCCCGTGGGGCCAACGTCCTGACTTTC	CASSRGANVLTF
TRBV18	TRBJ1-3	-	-	TGTGCCAGCTCACCACTTAAGAGAACTCCCTCTGGAAACACCATATATTTT	CASSPLKRTPSGNTIYF
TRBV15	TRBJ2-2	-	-	TGTGCCACCAGCAGAGATCATCCCGGGGAGCTGTTTTTT	CATSRDHPGELFF
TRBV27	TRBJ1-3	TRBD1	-	TGTGCCAGCAGTGGGACAGGACTCTCTGGAAACACCATATATTTT	CASSGTGLSGNTIYF
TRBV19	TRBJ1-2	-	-	TGTGCCAGTAGTATTAAACCCGCAGCTAACTATGGCTACACCTTC	CASSIKPAANYGYTF
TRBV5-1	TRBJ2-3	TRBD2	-	TGCGCCAGCAGCCCCGCTCGCCTAGCGGGGGGACCCAATAGCACAGATACGCAGTATTTT	CASSPARLAGGPNSTDTQYF
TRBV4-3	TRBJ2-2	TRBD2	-	TGCGCCAGCAGCCAAGATCCTAGCGGGGGGGCAAGCAACACCGGGGAGCTGTTTTTT	CASSQDPSGGASNTGELFF
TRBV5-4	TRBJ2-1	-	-	TGTGCCAGCAGCTCATCGAGGGCAGAGCAGTTCTTC	CASSSSRAEQFF
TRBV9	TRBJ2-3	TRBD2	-	TGTGCCAGCAGCGAGACAGGACTAGCGGGAAATTTGGCCGATACGCAGTATTTT	CASSETGLAGNLADTQYF
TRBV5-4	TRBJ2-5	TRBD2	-	TGTGCCAGCAGCCCCCAGACTAGCGGGGGAAAAGAGACCCAGTACTTC	CASSPQTSGGKETQYF
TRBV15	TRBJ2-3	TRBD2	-	TGTGCCACCAGCAGAGGGGGGGGAGCAGATACGCAGTATTTT	CATSRGGGADTQYF
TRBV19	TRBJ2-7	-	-	TGTGCCAGTAGTATGGCCATGCCCTCGGGCGAGCAGTACTTC	CASSMAMPSGEQYF
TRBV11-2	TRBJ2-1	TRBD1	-	TGTGCCAGCAGCTTAGGTCCGGGACAGGGGTACAATGAGCAGTTCTTC	CASSLGPGQGYNEQFF
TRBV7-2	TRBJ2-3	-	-	TGTGCCAGCAGCCACGCCAGGGGGGCAACAGATACGCAGTATTTT	CASSHARGATDTQYF
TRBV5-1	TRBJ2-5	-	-	TGCGCCAGCAGCTTCGACAGGCGGGTAGAGACCCAGTACTTC	CASSFDRRVETQYF
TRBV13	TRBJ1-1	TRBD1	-	TGTGCCAGCAGCTATCTGACAGGGCTCTACACTGAAGCTTTCTTT	CASSYLTGLYTEAFF
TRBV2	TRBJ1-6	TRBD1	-	TGTGCCGTAGCGCCCGGGGCTAGGGGGCCATCACCCCTCCACTTT	CAVAPGARGPSPLHF
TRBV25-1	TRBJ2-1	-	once	TGTGCCAGCAGTGCCCTAGGGAGGCACGTAAACAATGAGCAGTTCTTC	CASSALGRHVNNEQFF
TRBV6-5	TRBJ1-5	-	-	TGTGCCAGCATCAGAAGCGGCTATCAGCCCCAGCATTTT	CASIRSGYQPQHF
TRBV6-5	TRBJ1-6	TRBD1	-	TGTGCCAGCCGAGGGGGCGTTTATAATTCACCCCTCCACTTT	CASRGGVYNSPLHF
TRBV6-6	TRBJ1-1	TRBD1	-	TGTGCCAGCAGTACTGACAGGGCGGATTCCAGCACTGAAGCTTTCTTT	CASSTDRADSSTEAFF
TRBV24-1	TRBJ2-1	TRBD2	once	TGTGCCACCAGTACGGGGGGAACCTACAATGAGCAGTTCTTC	CATSTGGTYNEQFF
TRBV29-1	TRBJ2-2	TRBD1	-	TGCAGCGCCGCGGGACAGGTGAACACCGGGGAGCTGTTTTTT	CSAAGQVNTGELFF